One sample yielded the 31 T cell receptor beta chains listed below, sequenced in a study of blood T cell repertoires in COVID-19. Measured with immunoSEQ multiplex PCR; TCRdb has only the in-frame clones, and not every one. The sample holds 150,000 or so clones; more than 75% are singletons and the top ten take approximately 14%. Sequencing was carried out using peripheral blood. Every receptor here comes from a human donor with acute or convalescent COVID-19. The donor label of this sample is uncertain.

V gene TRBV7-2 combines with J gene TRBJ2-3; 8 nucleotides agree with TRBD2. CDR1 and CDR2 from the germline V gene are SGHTA and FQGNSA. The CDR3 is 16 amino acids. Losses at the gene ends were 5 bases for V and 6 bases for J; bases not matched to a gene: 13. This CDR3 is CASSSRDGGARDTQYF. CDR3 nucleotide sequence: TGTGCCAGCAGCAGCCGCGACGGGGGGGCAAGGGATACGCAGTATTTT.

The chain carries TRBV2 and TRBJ2-2; TRBD1 matches at 10 bases. The CDR3 is made up of 14 amino acids. In germline, CDR1 is SNHLY, CDR2 FYNNEI. V shed 5 bases, J shed 7 bases, and the junction held 4 bases outside the gene matches. CDR3 nucleotides: TGTGCCAGCAGTCGACAGGGGGCTATCGGGGAGCTGTTTTTT. This gives the protein CASSRQGAIGELFF. Full variable domain (outside the CDR3, taken from reference TRBV2 and TRBJ2-2): EPEVTQTPSHQVTQMGQEVILRCVPISNHLYFYWYRQILGQKVEFLVSFYNNEISEKSEIFDDQFSVERPDGSNFTLKIRSTKLEDSAMYFCASSRQGAIGELFFGEGSRLTVL.

This rearrangement joins TRBV5-8 to TRBJ2-5, with 8 bases fitting TRBD2. The CDR3 loop spans 16 amino acids. The germline V gene encodes CDR1 SGHTS and CDR2 YDEGEE. V lost 1 base, J lost 5 bases, and 10 bases stayed unmatched. The CDR3 sequence: CASSLLLSGGGETQYF. The CDR3 coding sequence is TGTGCCAGCAGCTTGCTTCTAAGCGGGGGCGGGGAGACCCAGTACTTC.

This clone showed up just a few times. The J gene is TRBJ1-1, the V gene TRBV30; tentative D call: TRBD1 (6 bases). Deletions cut 2 bases from V and 0 bases from J, with 13 bases between. The length of the CDR3 is 15 residues. The germline CDR1 and CDR2 sequences are GTSNPN and SVGIG (reference sequence). The chain's CDR3 is CAWSTPGHLNTEAFF. The CDR3 bases are TGTGCCTGGAGTACCCCGGGACATTTGAACACTGAAGCTTTCTTT.

DNA of the CDR3: TGTGCCAGCAGTGCGGACAGGGGAATCACTGAAGCTTTCTTT. The encoded protein is CASSADRGITEAFF. The rearrangement links TRBV25-1 to TRBJ1-1; 9 nucleotides line up with TRBD1. V lost 4 bases, J lost 4 bases, and 4 bases stayed unmatched. Germline V gene data show CDR1 as MGHDK and CDR2 as SYGVNS. The CDR3 has 14 amino acids.

This clone was counted only a few times. This chain connects TRBV30 to TRBJ2-1; 7 bases line up with TRBD1. Germline-derived CDR1 and CDR2 are GTSNPN and SVGIG (reference sequence). The CDR3 has 12 amino acids. V shed 5 bases and J 5 bases; nucleotides not matched to a gene: 3. In nucleotides, the CDR3 is TGTGCCTGGGGGGGACAGAACAATGAGCAGTTCTTC. It yields the protein CAWGGQNNEQFF.

The chain employs TRBV19 and TRBJ1-3; D perhaps matches TRBD1 (6 bases). There are 17 residues in the CDR3. From germline, CDR1 is LNHDA and CDR2 SQIVND (reference sequence). V was shortened by 5 bases and J by 4 bases, with 21 bases between the two germline ends. CDR3 sequence reads: CASSSMINRDRGNTIYF. CDR3 nucleotide sequence: TGTGCCAGTAGTTCAATGATTAACAGGGACCGCGGAAACACCATATATTTT.

The gene calls are TRBV5-1 and TRBJ2-7, with 7 nucleotides matching TRBD1. This CDR3 contains 15 residues. Germline V lookup: CDR1 SGHRS, CDR2 YFSETQ. J gave up 0 bases and V 3 bases, and 6 bases lay outside the gene matches. The CDR3 sequence: CASSSLRQGSYEQYF. The CDR3 DNA sequence: TGCGCCAGCAGCTCACTAAGACAGGGCTCCTACGAGCAGTACTTC.

The V and J genes are TRBV7-2 and TRBJ2-2; 9 nucleotides match TRBD2. The germline V gene encodes CDR1 SGHTA and CDR2 FQGNSA. CDR3 length equals 16 residues. V gave up 5 bases and J gave up 4 bases; unmatched junction bases: 8. The CDR3, as DNA: TGTGCCAGCAGCCCAAATAGCGGGGGCCTCACCGGGGAGCTGTTTTTT. Protein product: CASSPNSGGLTGELFF.

The table lists this clone with a few counts. The chain has TRBV3-1 (or the pseudogene TRBV3-2) and TRBJ2-7, with 7 bases aligning to TRBD1. J lost 0 bases, V lost 3 bases, and 8 bases had no gene match. CDR1 and CDR2 from the germline V gene are LGHDT and YNNKEL (reference sequence). The CDR3 consists of 16 residues. CDR3 region: CASSHNGQVSSYEQYF. CDR3 bases: TGTGCCAGCAGCCACAACGGACAGGTGAGCTCCTACGAGCAGTACTTC.

This sequence joins TRBV6-2 or TRBV6-3 and TRBJ1-2, with 8 bases fitting TRBD1. The CDR3 runs to 15 residues. V gave up 6 bases and J gave up 4 bases; unmatched junction bases: 10. Germline values: CDR1 MNHEY, CDR2 SVGEGT. The CDR3 region has the DNA TGTGCCAGCAGATACAGACAGGGGTCCTTCTATGGCTACACCTTC. It specifies CASRYRQGSFYGYTF.

The CDR3 DNA reads TGTGCCAGCAGCCCAGAGCAGGTGACATCCATCTATGGCTACACCTTC. Its protein is CASSPEQVTSIYGYTF. The V and J genes are TRBV7-2 and TRBJ1-2, with D unclear. The CDR3 spans 16 residues. Trimming removed 5 bases from V and 4 bases from J, with 20 bases in between. Germline V CDR1 and CDR2: SGHTA, FQGNSA.

The J gene is TRBJ2-1, the V gene TRBV7-2, with TRBD2 matching 10 bases. There are 14 residues in the CDR3. V lost 1 base to trimming and J lost 11 bases; unmatched junction nucleotides: 5. Germline V gene sequence: CDR1 SGHTA, CDR2 FQGNSA. The CDR3 DNA reads TGTGCCAGCAGCTTAGTCGTAGCGGGGGGCCAGCAGTTCTTC. Encoded protein: CASSLVVAGGQQFF.

This clone was detected once. V and J are TRBV14 and TRBJ1-1, with D tentatively TRBD1 (5 bases). Per germline, CDR1 SGHDN and CDR2 FVKESK. There are 12 residues in the CDR3. V was trimmed by 1 base and J by 6 bases, leaving 6 bases between them. The CDR3 DNA is TGTGCCAGCAGCCAAGGGGGCCCTGAAGCTTTCTTT. Its protein product is CASSQGGPEAFF.

This clone showed up just a few times. V is TRBV5-1 and J is TRBJ1-4, with TRBD1 as a possible D gene (6 bases). The CDR3 sequence is 15 residues long. From germline, CDR1 is SGHRS and CDR2 YFSETQ. V was clipped by 4 bases and J by 2 bases, with 12 bases between them. The CDR3 here is CASSATGNTNEKLFF. In nucleotides, the CDR3 is TGCGCCAGCAGCGCTACAGGGAATACTAATGAAAAACTGTTTTTT.

The V gene is TRBV3-1 (or the pseudogene TRBV3-2), the J gene TRBJ2-5, with 8 bases lining up with TRBD2. Germline CDR1 and CDR2: LGHDT and YNNKEL (reference sequence). With V trimmed by 3 bases and J by 6 bases, 6 bases remained unmatched. The CDR3 is 14 amino acids. The CDR3 reads CASSHRAGEQTQYF. Here the CDR3 DNA reads TGTGCCAGCAGCCATAGAGCGGGGGAACAGACCCAGTACTTC.

The rearrangement joins TRBV12-3 or TRBV12-4 to TRBJ1-1, with unresolved D. The CDR3 contains 13 residues. V was shortened by 6 bases and J by 6 bases, with 14 bases between the two germline ends. This chain's CDR3 is CASRGSPTAEAFF. Written as DNA, the CDR3 is TGTGCCAGCAGGGGCAGTCCTACGGCTGAAGCTTTCTTT.

This clone was observed a single time. V usage is TRBV7-3 and J usage is TRBJ2-1, with D possibly being TRBD1 (6 bases). From germline, CDR1 is SGHTA and CDR2 FQGTGA. Trimming removed 6 bases at V and 2 bases at J, with 14 bases between. This CDR3 has 15 residues. CDR3 in amino acids: CASSSTRGTYNEQFF. The CDR3 DNA reads TGTGCCAGCAGTTCAACCAGGGGAACCTACAATGAGCAGTTCTTC.

The chain recombines TRBV13 with TRBJ2-1; 9 nucleotides align to TRBD1. The CDR3 extends over 14 amino acids. After removal of 5 bases from V and 5 bases from J, the junction contained 4 bases not matched to a gene. Germline V gene data show CDR1 as PRHDT and CDR2 as FYEKMQ (reference sequence). Here the CDR3 reads CASSLRQGDNEQFF. DNA of the CDR3: TGTGCCAGCAGCCTGCGACAGGGGGACAATGAGCAGTTCTTC.

V gene TRBV7-2 combines with J gene TRBJ2-6, with a possible D match to TRBD2 (6 bases). Germline assignment: CDR1 SGHTA and CDR2 FQGNSA. The V gene lost 3 bases and the J gene lost 0 bases, with 9 bases spanning the gap. This CDR3 is 16 amino acids long. The CDR3 sequence: CASSLWGVSGANVLTF. Here the CDR3 DNA reads TGTGCCAGCAGCTTGTGGGGGGTCTCTGGGGCCAACGTCCTGACTTTC.

The genes are TRBV7-9 and TRBJ1-3; 10 bases agree with TRBD1. This CDR3 region has 15 residues. Germline lookup yields CDR1 SEHNR and CDR2 FQNEAQ (reference sequence). The trim removed 5 bases at V and 4 bases at J, leaving 5 bases unmatched. The CDR3 DNA is TGTGCCAGCAGCGCGGGACAGGGGACCGGAAACACCATATATTTT. This codes for CASSAGQGTGNTIYF.

For the CDR3, the DNA is TGTGCCTGGTGTCAGGGACGGGGGGCTGAAGCTTTCTTT. Translated: CAWCQGRGAEAFF. This chain connects TRBV30 to TRBJ1-1; possibly TRBD1 for D (5 bases). The CDR3 is 13 amino acids. Germline CDR1 GTSNPN, CDR2 SVGIG (reference sequence). Deletions cut 5 bases from V and 6 bases from J, with 16 bases between.

The chain has TRBV7-2 and TRBJ1-2, with 11 bases matching TRBD1. From germline, CDR1 is SGHTA and CDR2 FQGNSA. The J segment lost 7 bases and the V segment lost 5 bases, leaving 9 bases of the junction unmatched. The CDR3 spans 15 residues. This CDR3 reads CASSERWTGGVGYTF. The CDR3 DNA sequence: TGTGCCAGCAGCGAACGCTGGACAGGGGGCGTTGGCTACACCTTC.

The chain combines TRBV5-6 with TRBJ1-2; no clear D. The length of the CDR3 is 13 residues. CDR1 is SGHDT, CDR2 YYEEEE, per germline. V lost 2 bases and J 4 bases, leaving 9 bases between the germline ends. DNA for the CDR3: TGTGCCAGCAGCTTTCGGTCGGGCTATGGCTACACCTTC. Amino acids: CASSFRSGYGYTF. Complete variable domain (other parts from reference TRBV5-6 and TRBJ1-2): DAGVTQSPTHLIKTRGQQVTLRCSPKSGHDTVSWYQQALGQGPQFIFQYYEEEERQRGNFPDRFSGHQFPNYSSELNVNALLLGDSALYLCASSFRSGYGYTFGSGTRLTVV.

This clone was counted only a few times. This sequence joins TRBV19 and TRBJ1-2; D perhaps matches TRBD1 (6 bases). Trimming pared 4 bases from V and 8 bases from J, leaving 11 bases between. The CDR3 has 12 residues. The V gene's germline CDR1 is LNHDA and CDR2 SQIVND (reference sequence). This CDR3 is CASSKLDRGYTF. CDR3 sequence (DNA): TGTGCCAGTAGTAAGTTGGACAGAGGCTACACCTTC.

This chain links TRBV11-2 with TRBJ1-3; 7 nucleotides line up with TRBD1. Trimming at V came to 3 bases and at J to 0 bases, leaving 5 bases not matched to a gene. Per the germline V gene, CDR1 is SGHAT and CDR2 is FQNNGV. There are 16 residues in the CDR3. This chain's CDR3 is CASSFPTGNSGNTIYF. The CDR3 DNA reads TGTGCCAGCAGCTTCCCGACAGGGAACTCTGGAAACACCATATATTTT.

The chain is built from TRBV5-1 and TRBJ1-6; tentatively, D is TRBD1 (5 bases). Trimming pared 1 base from V and 10 bases from J, leaving 12 bases between. From germline, CDR1 is SGHRS and CDR2 YFSETQ. The CDR3 is 14 residues long. In DNA form, the CDR3 reads TGCGCCAGCAGCTTGAGGGCAGGGCAGTCACCCCTCCACTTT. Encoded protein: CASSLRAGQSPLHF.

The chain carries TRBV15 and TRBJ1-6, with TRBD1 identical over 8 bases. V gave up 2 bases and J gave up 7 bases; unmatched junction bases: 1. The CDR3 runs 14 residues. The germline gives CDR1 LNHNV, CDR2 YYDKDF (reference sequence). The CDR3 is CATSRTGGNSPLHF. The CDR3 bases are TGTGCCACCAGCAGAACAGGGGGGAATTCACCCCTCCACTTT.

The V call is TRBV18, the J call TRBJ1-6; D is uncertain. This CDR3 spans 16 amino acids. Germline V gives CDR1 KGHSH, CDR2 LQKENI. The V gene lost 3 bases and the J gene lost 5 bases, with 14 bases spanning the gap. Here the CDR3 reads CASSPAEGGHNSPLHF. The CDR3, as DNA: TGTGCCAGCTCACCCGCGGAAGGAGGCCATAATTCACCCCTCCACTTT.

The CDR3 nucleotides are TGTGCCACCTTAATGACTAGCGGGGGGAGAGATACGCAGTATTTT. Translation gives CATLMTSGGRDTQYF. The chain uses TRBV19 and TRBJ2-3; 13 nucleotides match TRBD2. CDR3 length equals 15 residues. Germline loops: CDR1 LNHDA, CDR2 SQIVND (reference sequence). Trimming removed 10 bases from V and 5 bases from J; junction bases left unmatched: 9. Complete variable domain (other parts from reference TRBV19 and TRBJ2-3): DGGITQSPKYLFRKEGQNVTLSCEQNLNHDAMYWYRQDPGQGLRLIYYSQIVNDFQKGDIAEGYSVSREKKESFPLTVTSAQKNPTAFYLCATLMTSGGRDTQYFGPGTRLTVL.

The CDR3 protein is CASDTQGPLYGYTF. CDR3 nucleotides: TGTGCCAGCGACACCCAGGGTCCCCTCTATGGCTACACCTTC. The J gene is TRBJ1-2, the V gene TRBV2, with TRBD1 as a possible D gene (5 bases). CDR1 is SNHLY and CDR2 is FYNNEI in the germline V gene. This CDR3 region has 14 residues. V lost 8 bases, J lost 4 bases, and 17 bases lay in between.